Below are 11 T cell receptor beta chains sequenced from a single sample in a study of blood T cell repertoires in COVID-19. Clones were read by immunoSEQ multiplex PCR, and TCRdb kept only the in-frame ones, dropping some. This sample carries 180,000 or so clones, 86% of them seen once, and the ten largest clones take 0.99%. The sample taken for sequencing was peripheral blood. All receptors come from a man aged 18 to 29 with acute or convalescent COVID-19.

V usage is TRBV19 and J usage is TRBJ1-6; D is unclear. The V end was cut by 8 bases, the J end by 4 bases, with 9 bases between. CDR1 and CDR2 from the germline V gene are LNHDA and SQIVND (reference sequence). The CDR3 contains 13 residues. CDR3 loop: CASPGSYNSPLHF. The DNA of the CDR3 is TGTGCCAGTCCCGGGAGTTATAATTCACCCCTCCACTTT.

Only one count was recorded for this clone. The V call is TRBV15, the J call TRBJ1-3, with 9 bases matching TRBD1. Losses at the gene ends were 0 bases for V and 1 base for J; bases not matched to a gene: 10. The CDR3 is 19 amino acids. Germline V CDR1 and CDR2: LNHNV, YYDKDF (reference sequence). The CDR3 spells CATSRDGRTGGASGNTIYF. For the CDR3, the DNA is TGTGCCACCAGCAGAGATGGAAGAACAGGGGGCGCTTCTGGAAACACCATATATTTT.

The chain has TRBV6-5 and TRBJ2-1, with D possibly matching TRBD1 (5 bases). The CDR3 spans 13 residues. Per the germline V gene, CDR1 is MNHEY and CDR2 is SVGAGI. Trimming left V 6 bases short and J 4 bases short, with 10 bases between. The DNA of the CDR3 is TGTGCCAGCAGACACCAGGGATACAATGAGCAGTTCTTC. This encodes CASRHQGYNEQFF.

This clone was seen only a few times. V usage is TRBV7-9 and J usage is TRBJ2-1; the match to TRBD2 covers 9 bases. The V gene's germline CDR1 is SEHNR and CDR2 FQNEAQ (reference sequence). With V trimmed by 6 bases and J by 4 bases, 4 bases remained unmatched. The CDR3 runs 14 residues. The CDR3 DNA sequence: TGTGCCAGCAGTAGGACTAGCGATTACAATGAGCAGTTCTTC. Protein product: CASSRTSDYNEQFF.

This chain connects TRBV7-6 to TRBJ2-6; 9 nucleotides line up with TRBD2. Germline CDR1 reads SGHVS; CDR2 reads FNYEAQ. The J segment lost 0 bases and the V segment lost 4 bases, leaving 7 bases of the junction unmatched. CDR3 length: 18 amino acids. CDR3 in DNA: TGTGCCAGCAGCTCTCTAGCGGGGTCTTCCTCTGGGGCCAACGTCCTGACTTTC. Protein product: CASSSLAGSSSGANVLTF.

This chain links TRBV9 with TRBJ2-1; 7 nucleotides line up with TRBD1. Germline trimming cut 1 base from V and 5 bases from J; bases unmatched to any gene: 9. This CDR3 has 16 amino acids. Germline V gene data show CDR1 as SGDLS and CDR2 as YYNGEE. The CDR3 coding sequence is TGTGCCAGCAGCGTACAGGCCGGGACAGTTAACAATGAGCAGTTCTTC. This sequence encodes CASSVQAGTVNNEQFF.

This clone has more than one count but fewer than ten. The chain links TRBV5-1 to TRBJ2-5; D perhaps matches TRBD2 (6 bases). The V gene lost 5 bases and the J gene lost 1 base, with 12 bases spanning the gap. The CDR3 runs to 14 residues. The germline gives CDR1 SGHRS, CDR2 YFSETQ. Here the CDR3 reads CASSLTGVQETQYF. The CDR3, as DNA: TGCGCCAGCAGTTTGACGGGGGTCCAAGAGACCCAGTACTTC.

This chain connects TRBV5-1 to TRBJ2-1; no clear D gene. Germline V lookup: CDR1 SGHRS, CDR2 YFSETQ. V lost 3 bases, J lost 0 bases, and 13 bases lay in between. This CDR3 is built from 16 residues. CDR3 in amino acids: CASSSSRLNSYNEQFF. The CDR3 DNA follows: TGCGCCAGCAGCTCCTCCCGTCTAAACTCCTACAATGAGCAGTTCTTC.

This chain joins TRBV6-6 and TRBJ2-1, with TRBD2 identical over 11 bases. The CDR3 has 15 residues. Germline-derived CDR1 and CDR2 are MNHNY and SVGAGI (reference sequence). Trimming removed 2 bases from V and 6 bases from J; junction bases left unmatched: 3. For the CDR3, the DNA is TGTGCCAGCAGTTACCCTAGCGGGGGGTTCAATGAGCAGTTCTTC. It translates to CASSYPSGGFNEQFF.

The chain combines TRBV9 with TRBJ2-7; 8 bases are a match to TRBD1. This CDR3 region has 15 residues. The germline gives CDR1 SGDLS, CDR2 YYNGEE. Trimming at V came to 3 bases and at J to 0 bases, leaving 5 bases not matched to a gene. CDR3 in amino acids: CASSAGQGISYEQYF. The CDR3 region has the DNA TGTGCCAGCAGCGCTGGACAGGGCATCTCCTACGAGCAGTACTTC. The full variable domain, completed using reference TRBV9 and TRBJ2-7, is DSGVTQTPKHLITATGQRVTLRCSPRSGDLSVYWYQQSLDQGLQFLIQYYNGEERAKGNILERFSAQQFPDLHSELNLSSLELGDSALYFCASSAGQGISYEQYFGPGTRLTVT.

This clone showed up just a few times. V and J are TRBV29-1 and TRBJ1-4, with 7 bases aligning to TRBD1. Germline-derived CDR1 and CDR2 are SQVTM and ANQGSEA. CDR3 length equals 13 residues. Trimming removed 7 bases from V and 1 base from J; junction bases left unmatched: 3. This chain's CDR3 is CSATGVTNEKLFF. The CDR3 region has the DNA TGCAGCGCTACAGGGGTAACTAATGAAAAACTGTTTTTT.